The 14 T cell receptor beta chains below were found in one sample sequenced in a study of cytomegalovirus exposure and HLA in healthy donors. Primers included in the PCR were 60 Vbeta and 13 Jbeta primers. Only in-frame clones appear in the TCRdb table, and some are missing; sequencing was by immunoSEQ multiplex PCR. Of 150,000 to 200,000 clones listed, roughly three quarters were seen once; the top ten hold around 4.6%. Sequencing was done on a sample of PBMCs. The receptors were gathered from a man aged 18-30 years in good health and CMV-seropositive.

Here the CDR3 DNA reads TGTGCCAGCAGTGTTAGCTCTGGGGCCAACGTCCTGACTTTC. This translates into CASSVSSGANVLTF. V usage is TRBV27 and J usage is TRBJ2-6; D not resolved. This CDR3 comprises 14 residues. V was shortened by 5 bases and J by 0 bases, with 5 bases between the two germline ends. Per germline, CDR1 MNHEY and CDR2 SMNVEV (reference sequence).

This clone was found a few times. V usage is TRBV6-6 and J usage is TRBJ2-5, with D possibly TRBD2 on 7 matching bases. The CDR3 length is 16 residues. V shed 2 bases and J shed 5 bases, with 18 bases lying between them. CDR1 and CDR2 from the germline V gene are MNHNY and SVGAGI (reference sequence). The CDR3 here is CASSYPDSGRGETQYF. CDR3 coding DNA: TGTGCCAGCAGTTACCCGGACTCTGGGAGGGGGGAGACCCAGTACTTC.

CDR3 loop: CSAARGPEAFF. The CDR3 DNA reads as TGCAGTGCTGCCAGGGGACCTGAAGCTTTCTTT. The chain recombines TRBV20-1 with TRBJ1-1; TRBD1 is a possible D gene (6 bases). This CDR3 contains 11 residues. The V and J ends lost 5 bases and 6 bases respectively, with 10 bases between them. CDR1 is DFQATT and CDR2 is SNEGSKA in the germline V gene (reference sequence).

The chain joins TRBV13 to TRBJ1-3; TRBD1 might be the D (5 bases). The CDR3 is made up of 15 amino acids. V lost 5 bases to trimming and J lost 0 bases, with 11 bases between them. Per the germline V gene, CDR1 is PRHDT and CDR2 is FYEKMQ (reference sequence). As DNA, the CDR3 is TGTGCCAGCAGCGTCGGCGGGGGCTCTGGAAACACCATATATTTT. Its protein is CASSVGGGSGNTIYF.

The V and J genes are TRBV15 and TRBJ2-1, with D possibly TRBD1 on 5 matching bases. Germline V gene sequence: CDR1 LNHNV, CDR2 YYDKDF (reference sequence). The CDR3 is 13 amino acids. Trimming shortened V by 3 bases and J by 9 bases, and 12 bases separated the two germline ends. The CDR3 bases are TGTGCCACCAGCAGCCGCAGGGATCTTGAGCAGTTCTTC. The encoded protein is CATSSRRDLEQFF.

This clone was seen more than once but under ten times. The rearrangement joins TRBV28 to TRBJ2-3, with 7 nucleotides matching TRBD2. Germline V gene data show CDR1 as MDHEN and CDR2 as SYDVKM. The J segment lost 3 bases and the V segment lost 3 bases, leaving 6 bases of the junction unmatched. CDR3 length equals 15 residues. Written as DNA, the CDR3 is TGTGCCAGCAGTTTTAGCCAGGGAGGGACAGATACGCAGTATTTT. Protein product: CASSFSQGGTDTQYF.

Only one count was recorded for this clone. The chain has TRBV5-4 and TRBJ2-7; D perhaps matches TRBD1 (6 bases). Germline CDR1 reads SGHNT; CDR2 reads YYREEE (reference sequence). CDR3 size: 12 residues. With 0 bases removed from V and 9 bases from J, the gap between germline ends came to 10 bases. The CDR3 DNA is TGTGCCAGCAGCTTGGAGACAGGTTCGCAGTACGTC. Protein: CASSLETGSQYV.

This clone has more than one count but fewer than ten. V and J are TRBV11-3 and TRBJ1-2, with D possibly TRBD1 on 5 matching bases. V dropped 5 bases and J dropped 6 bases, with 16 bases sitting between them. The CDR3 is 14 residues long. In germline, CDR1 is SGHNT, CDR2 YENEEA. CDR3: CASSLRWGEDGYTF. The CDR3 DNA reads as TGTGCCAGCAGCCTACGGTGGGGGGAGGATGGCTACACCTTC. The full variable domain, its missing parts supplied by reference TRBV11-3 and TRBJ1-2, is EAGVVQSPRYKIIEKKQPVAFWCNPISGHNTLYWYLQNLGQGPELLIRYENEEAVDDSQLPKDRFSAERLKGVDSTLKIQPAELGDSAVYLCASSLRWGEDGYTFGSGTRLTVV.

The chain recombines TRBV28 with TRBJ1-4, with D possibly TRBD1 on 5 matching bases. This CDR3 contains 13 residues. The germline CDR1 and CDR2 sequences are MDHEN and SYDVKM. The V end was cut by 3 bases, the J end by 7 bases, with 9 bases between. CDR3 nucleotide sequence: TGTGCCAGCAGTTTTCCGGGGGGTGAAAAACTGTTTTTT. It codes for CASSFPGGEKLFF.

This clone was observed a handful of times. This sequence joins TRBV7-9 and TRBJ2-2, with 8 positions matching TRBD1. Per the germline V gene, CDR1 is SEHNR and CDR2 is FQNEAQ (reference sequence). The V and J ends lost 1 base and 6 bases, in that order; junction bases with no gene match: 7. The CDR3 is made up of 16 amino acids. Written as DNA, the CDR3 is TGTGCCAGCAGCTTAGGCCCAGGGGGCGGAGCCGGGGAGCTGTTTTTT. Translation gives CASSLGPGGGAGELFF.

V is TRBV5-4 and J is TRBJ2-3; D ambiguous. The CDR3 runs to 16 residues. Trimming took off 0 bases at V and 2 bases at J, with 13 bases between the two ends. The germline V gene encodes CDR1 SGHNT and CDR2 YYREEE (reference sequence). The CDR3 spells CASSLAEALPTDTQYF. The CDR3 region has the DNA TGTGCCAGCAGCTTGGCCGAGGCGTTACCCACAGATACGCAGTATTTT.

This sequence joins TRBV7-2 and TRBJ2-1; 8 nucleotides line up with TRBD2. CDR1 and CDR2 from the germline V gene are SGHTA and FQGNSA. The CDR3 covers 15 residues. Trimming took 4 bases from V and 2 from J; bases not matched to a gene: 4. This CDR3 reads CASSSLRGAYNEQFF. As DNA, the CDR3 is TGTGCCAGCAGCTCACTGCGGGGGGCCTACAATGAGCAGTTCTTC.

V usage is TRBV7-2 and J usage is TRBJ1-2, with D perhaps TRBD1 (6 bases). The CDR3 extends over 18 amino acids. V was cut by 3 bases and J by 0 bases, with 20 bases left in between. CDR1 is SGHTA, CDR2 FQGNSA, per germline. CDR3 DNA: TGTGCCAGCAGCTTTGGGGTCGTTAGGGACAAAGCTAACTATGGCTACACCTTC. As protein: CASSFGVVRDKANYGYTF.

The rearrangement uses TRBV20-1 and TRBJ2-1; D perhaps matches TRBD2 (5 bases). With 5 bases removed from V and 8 bases from J, the gap between germline ends came to 10 bases. Germline V gives CDR1 DFQATT, CDR2 SNEGSKA (reference sequence). This CDR3 has 11 residues. CDR3 DNA sequence: TGCAGTGCTCCCCGAGGGTATGAGCAGTTCTTC. The encoded protein is CSAPRGYEQFF.